The 28 T cell receptor beta chains below were found in one sample sequenced in a study of T cell responses to AZD1222 COVID-19 vaccine. The repertoire was sequenced with immunoSEQ multiplex PCR; TCRdb's copy has only in-frame clones and lacks some. The sample holds about 35,000 clones, approximately 86% seen once. The sequencing used peripheral blood, collected on day 0 of AZD1222 vaccination. The receptor source for this set is an adult in good health.

The gene calls are TRBV15 and TRBJ2-7; D is possibly TRBD1 (5 bases). The CDR3 spans 13 residues. Trimming took 3 bases from V and 2 from J, leaving 8 bases between them. CDR1 LNHNV and CDR2 YYDKDF come from the germline V gene (reference sequence). The CDR3 loop is CATSRVGPYEQYF. DNA for the CDR3: TGTGCCACCAGCAGGGTGGGGCCCTACGAGCAGTACTTC.

The rearrangement links TRBV2 to TRBJ1-2, with TRBD1 matching 12 bases. The CDR3 is 14 residues long. V shed 5 bases and J 8 bases; nucleotides not matched to a gene: 6. The germline V gene has CDR1 SNHLY and CDR2 FYNNEI. The CDR3 DNA follows: TGTGCCAGCAGTAATCAGGGACAGGGGGCCGGCTACACCTTC. Its translation: CASSNQGQGAGYTF.

The J gene is TRBJ1-3, the V gene TRBV2; D possibly corresponds to TRBD1 (6 bases). The CDR3 loop spans 14 amino acids. With 6 bases removed from V and 4 bases from J, the gap between germline ends came to 13 bases. Germline CDR1 reads SNHLY; CDR2 reads FYNNEI. Written as DNA, the CDR3 is TGTGCCAGCAGGGGGGGGCCCGGCGGAAACACCATATATTTT. Translating gives CASRGGPGGNTIYF.

The genes are TRBV9 and TRBJ1-1, with D uncertain. The germline V gene has CDR1 SGDLS and CDR2 YYNGEE. V dropped 3 bases and J dropped 4 bases, with 10 bases sitting between them. CDR3 length: 13 amino acids. The CDR3 region is CASSAQMVTEAFF. CDR3 nucleotide sequence: TGTGCCAGCAGCGCCCAAATGGTCACTGAAGCTTTCTTT.

The V and J genes are TRBV9 and TRBJ1-2, with a tentative D call TRBD1 (6 bases). The length of the CDR3 is 13 residues. V lost 0 bases and J 8 bases, leaving 11 bases between the germline ends. Germline V CDR1 and CDR2: SGDLS, YYNGEE. This chain's CDR3 is CASSVDGQGGYTF. CDR3 coding DNA: TGTGCCAGCAGCGTAGATGGCCAGGGGGGCTACACCTTC.

This clone has only one observation. The chain couples TRBV30 to TRBJ2-2; a possible D gene is TRBD2 (5 bases). Germline-derived CDR1 and CDR2 are GTSNPN and SVGIG (reference sequence). V was shortened by 5 bases and J by 4 bases, with 11 bases between the two germline ends. CDR3 length: 13 residues. CDR3 region: CAWLRRLTGELFF. The CDR3 coding sequence is TGTGCCTGGTTGAGGAGGCTCACCGGGGAGCTGTTTTTT.

This clone was detected only a few times. This chain connects TRBV4-2 to TRBJ1-2; a weak D match, TRBD1 (5 bases). Germline values: CDR1 LGHNA, CDR2 YNFKEQ. V lost 0 bases to trimming and J lost 0 bases, with 11 bases between them. CDR3 length: 16 residues. Here the CDR3 DNA reads TGTGCCAGCAGCCAAGACCCCAGGGCCTCTAACTATGGCTACACCTTC. Its protein product is CASSQDPRASNYGYTF.

The chain carries TRBV7-8 and TRBJ2-7, with D possibly being TRBD1 or TRBD2 (5 bases each). Per germline, CDR1 SGHVS and CDR2 FQNEAQ. V lost 6 bases and J lost 5, with 14 bases in between. This CDR3 spans 13 amino acids. The CDR3 protein is CASRRTGDHEQYF. CDR3 in DNA: TGTGCCAGCAGAAGGACCGGGGACCACGAGCAGTACTTC.

The table lists this clone with a few counts. The gene calls are TRBV7-7 and TRBJ2-2, with D unresolved. Germline V gene sequence: CDR1 SSHAT, CDR2 FNYEAQ (reference sequence). There are 13 residues in the CDR3. The V gene lost 5 bases and the J gene lost 3 bases, with 7 bases spanning the gap. CDR3 sequence reads: CASSAAYTGELFF. The DNA of the CDR3 is TGTGCCAGCAGCGCGGCGTACACCGGGGAGCTGTTTTTT.

V is TRBV3-1 (or the pseudogene TRBV3-2) and J is TRBJ1-1, with D perhaps TRBD1 (5 bases). Germline values: CDR1 LGHDT, CDR2 YNNKEL (reference sequence). CDR3 length: 14 residues. V lost 2 bases and J lost 8, with 15 bases in between. CDR3 residues: CASSQSWGELEAFF. The DNA for the CDR3 is TGTGCCAGCAGCCAATCCTGGGGGGAACTCGAAGCTTTCTTT.

The V gene is TRBV20-1, the J gene TRBJ2-7, with D maybe TRBD1 (5 bases). V was pared by 3 bases and J by 6 bases, with 12 bases between. The CDR3 consists of 12 residues. Germline V gene lookup returns CDR1 DFQATT and CDR2 SNEGSKA (reference sequence). The CDR3 DNA reads TGCAGTGCTAGTCCTGGGGCCCGCGAGCAGTACTTC. Amino acid sequence: CSASPGAREQYF.

V usage is TRBV5-5 and J usage is TRBJ2-7; D might be TRBD2 (5 bases). This CDR3 comprises 14 residues. Germline lookup yields CDR1 SGHKS and CDR2 YYEKEE (reference sequence). Trimming took off 2 bases at V and 4 bases at J, with 13 bases between the two ends. CDR3: CASSLSAGPYEQYF. The DNA of the CDR3 is TGTGCCAGCAGCTTATCGGCGGGCCCTTACGAGCAGTACTTC.

This chain connects TRBV6-5 to TRBJ1-6, with D uncertain. The CDR3 covers 12 residues. Trimming removed 5 bases at V and 8 bases at J, with 7 bases between. Germline V gives CDR1 MNHEY, CDR2 SVGAGI. CDR3 sequence (DNA): TGTGCCAGCAGTACGAGGGATTCACCCCTCCACTTT. Translation gives CASSTRDSPLHF.

This chain links TRBV7-2 with TRBJ1-5, with D possibly being TRBD1 (6 bases). The CDR3 has 15 residues. The germline V gene encodes CDR1 SGHTA and CDR2 FQGNSA. V dropped 2 bases and J dropped 5 bases, with 13 bases sitting between them. CDR3 sequence reads: CASSLSLTGYQPQHF. Here the CDR3 DNA reads TGTGCCAGCAGCTTATCCCTGACAGGTTATCAGCCCCAGCATTTT.

The rearrangement uses TRBV28 and TRBJ1-2; no clear D. The V gene lost 4 bases and the J gene lost 4 bases, with 10 bases spanning the gap. Germline V gene lookup returns CDR1 MDHEN and CDR2 SYDVKM. CDR3 size: 13 residues. The CDR3 nucleotides are TGTGCCAGCAGTTACACGGATGGCTATGGCTACACCTTC. This translates into CASSYTDGYGYTF.

The J gene is TRBJ2-3, the V gene TRBV24-1; 7 nucleotides match TRBD2. CDR1 is KGHDR and CDR2 is SFDVKD in the germline V gene. Trimming took 4 bases from V and 0 from J; bases not matched to a gene: 9. CDR3 size: 17 residues. CDR3 sequence reads: CATSEIKAGSSTDTQYF. The CDR3 nucleotides read TGTGCCACCAGTGAAATAAAAGCGGGAAGTAGCACAGATACGCAGTATTTT.

V usage is TRBV20-1 and J usage is TRBJ2-1; no clear D gene. The germline gives CDR1 DFQATT, CDR2 SNEGSKA (reference sequence). The V and J ends lost 3 bases and 10 bases respectively, with 7 bases between them. CDR3 length: 10 residues. The CDR3 region is CSASRNEQFF. CDR3 sequence (DNA): TGCAGTGCTAGCAGGAACGAGCAGTTCTTC.

The chain is built from TRBV5-1 and TRBJ2-1; a weak D match, TRBD1 (6 bases). Trimming cost V 1 base and J 7 bases, with 15 bases left between them. This CDR3 comprises 15 residues. Germline V gene sequence: CDR1 SGHRS, CDR2 YFSETQ. Here the CDR3 reads CASSLFSGAGNEQFF. The CDR3 DNA reads as TGCGCCAGCAGCTTGTTTTCAGGGGCTGGGAATGAGCAGTTCTTC.

V usage is TRBV5-4 and J usage is TRBJ2-5; D might be TRBD2 (7 bases). With 2 bases removed from V and 1 base from J, the gap between germline ends came to 18 bases. Germline V gene data show CDR1 as SGHNT and CDR2 as YYREEE (reference sequence). The CDR3 is made up of 17 amino acids. The CDR3 region has the DNA TGTGCCAGCAGCTTCGAAGTTGCGGGGGCCTCCCAAGAGACCCAGTACTTC. Translated, it gives CASSFEVAGASQETQYF.

The chain is built from TRBV19 and TRBJ1-2; 9 bases are a match to TRBD1. The CDR3 runs to 15 residues. The V segment lost 6 bases and the J segment 0 bases; nucleotides outside the gene matches: 5. Germline-derived CDR1 and CDR2 are LNHDA and SQIVND (reference sequence). DNA of the CDR3: TGTGCCAGTAGGGGACAGGGAGCGCCTAACTATGGCTACACCTTC. Its protein product is CASRGQGAPNYGYTF.

J is TRBJ2-5 and V is TRBV28; D perhaps matches TRBD1 (5 bases). The CDR3 sequence is 14 residues long. The V gene lost 4 bases and the J gene lost 5 bases, with 14 bases spanning the gap. Germline V gene lookup returns CDR1 MDHEN and CDR2 SYDVKM. In DNA form, the CDR3 reads TGTGCCAGCAGTTCCACAGGCTTGGGGGAGACCCAGTACTTC. Amino acid sequence: CASSSTGLGETQYF.

The chain combines TRBV7-2 with TRBJ1-3; D not certain. V was cut by 3 bases and J by 0 bases, with 9 bases left in between. Germline CDR1 reads SGHTA; CDR2 reads FQGNSA. This CDR3 is 15 amino acids long. The CDR3 nucleotides are TGTGCCAGCAGCTTCCTGTCTCTCTCTGGAAACACCATATATTTT. Encoded protein: CASSFLSLSGNTIYF.

The genes are TRBV9 and TRBJ2-1; TRBD1 matches at 10 bases. Germline V lookup: CDR1 SGDLS, CDR2 YYNGEE. After removal of 3 bases from V and 8 bases from J, the junction contained 8 bases not matched to a gene. CDR3 length equals 15 residues. In DNA, the CDR3 is TGTGCCAGCAGCGAGGGACAGGGGCGCGGGTATGAGCAGTTCTTC. Residues: CASSEGQGRGYEQFF.

This chain connects TRBV14 to TRBJ1-1; D gene uncertain. Germline CDR1 is SGHDN and CDR2 is FVKESK. Trimming stripped 4 bases from V and 0 bases from J, with 12 bases between. The CDR3 runs to 15 residues. The DNA for the CDR3 is TGTGCCAGCAGCCCGGGCCGACTGATGAACACTGAAGCTTTCTTT. As protein: CASSPGRLMNTEAFF.

This sequence joins TRBV19 and TRBJ2-1; 13 bases fit TRBD2. CDR1 and CDR2 (germline): LNHDA, SQIVND (reference sequence). The ends lost 4 bases at V and 8 bases at J; junction bases unmatched: 8. The CDR3 runs to 16 residues. CDR3 sequence: CASSTTGLAGFHEQFF. In DNA form, the CDR3 reads TGTGCCAGTAGTACGACGGGACTAGCGGGATTTCATGAGCAGTTCTTC.

The rearrangement joins TRBV7-2 to TRBJ2-7, with D tentatively TRBD2 (6 bases). The CDR3 spans 13 residues. In germline, CDR1 is SGHTA, CDR2 FQGNSA. The V and J ends lost 2 bases and 5 bases respectively, with 10 bases between them. CDR3 bases: TGTGCCAGCAGCTTATTCGGGGGAAACGAGCAGTACTTC. As protein: CASSLFGGNEQYF.

The chain couples TRBV9 to TRBJ2-3; 14 bases line up with TRBD2. V lost 4 bases and J lost 2; bases outside the gene matches: 6. Germline V CDR1 and CDR2: SGDLS, YYNGEE. The CDR3 has 17 amino acids. CDR3 DNA sequence: TGTGCCAGCAGCAAGCGACTAGCGGGAGGGATCACAGATACGCAGTATTTT. It encodes CASSKRLAGGITDTQYF.

In its sample, this clone was seen a few times. The gene calls are TRBV5-6 and TRBJ1-5, with D perhaps matching TRBD1 (5 bases). Germline V CDR1 and CDR2: SGHDT, YYEEEE. The CDR3 spans 12 residues. The V end was cut by 2 bases, the J end by 10 bases, with 10 bases between. The chain's CDR3 is CASSLGGGPQHF. CDR3 in DNA: TGTGCCAGCAGCTTAGGCGGGGGACCCCAGCATTTT.